The present entry profiles one T cell receptor beta chain with its context. The antigen remains undetermined. The entry originates in a study of T-cell memory formation after mild COVID-19. Overall study findings and caveats: Prior to infection, memory already included some responding clones, suggesting cross-reactive memory joined. CM and EM subsets held most contracting CD4+ clones; EMRA held CD8+ ones.

CDR3 length: 15 residues. The trim removed 5 bases at V and 6 bases at J, leaving 7 bases unmatched. Germline V gene sequence: CDR1 KGHDR, CDR2 SFDVKD. TCRdb reprocessed the 5' RACE reads with MiXCR, giving one entry per CDR3 protein. This table has approximately 350,000 distinct CDR3 sequences, 10% to 15% appearing once. The TCR was taken from a man younger than 30 who had mild COVID-19 (a few samples of this study predate the infection). Cell type and time point are not known. The sequenced sample was PBMCs or a T cell subset sorted from them (not recorded which). The V gene is TRBV24-1, the J gene TRBJ2-1; 9 bases fit TRBD1. The CDR3 region has the DNA TGTGCCACCAGTGCAAGGGGACAGGGTGGCAATGAGCAGTTCTTC. Its translation is CATSARGQGGNEQFF.